This record looks at one T cell receptor (beta chain) sequence and its context. Sample-barcoded 5' priming and a J-beta primer mix drove a second PCR of about 6 to 12 cycles. TCRdb itself ran the 5' RACE reads through MiXCR, one entry per CDR3 protein. The sample consists of roughly 700,000 distinct CDR3 sequences, 20% to 30% of them appearing once. This entry comes from a study of blood T cells in healthy people across ages. Germline CDR1 SGHTA, CDR2 FQGNSA. V dropped 5 bases and J dropped 6 bases, with 22 bases sitting between them. The CDR3 spans 16 residues. These same data were also listed under a study on T cells of mothers and their children.

This chain joins TRBV7-2 and TRBJ1-2; D perhaps matches TRBD1 (5 bases). The TCR originated in a boy aged 5-17 years in good health. What was sequenced was blood. Written as DNA, the CDR3 is TGTGCCAGCAGCGCGTCCGGGACGTACCTTAGGAATGGCTACACCTTC. Protein sequence: CASSASGTYLRNGYTF.